This entry describes one TCR beta chain. In its sample, this clonotype was seen many times. Its antigen is not yet known. No base qualities exist here, and no much larger clone lies one base off it. The data originate from a study of response to subunit inactivated influenza vaccine (dated 2018 in TCRdb). Study-level background: The study used deep quantitative T cell receptor repertoire profiling to track responses to a trivalent subunit inactivated influenza vaccine.

Library prep was done by RT-PCR. The listed sequencing device is Illumina HiSeq 2500. The raw public reads went through TCRdb reprocessing: fastp at Q25, MiXCR clone calling, in-frame beta chains kept. CDR3 protein duplicates are merged, each entry listing the most common genes and DNA. The table for this sample lists over 450,000 distinct CDR3 sequences; roughly 13% of them were counted only once. Approximately 14% of the sample belongs to the ten largest clones. The time point label, as the study defines it: approximately 45 days after influenza vaccine administration. What the research found in general, with its limitations: The authors suggested that each seasonal influenza vaccination may recruit only a limited number of new T cells.

Material: PBMCs from blood, obtained roughly 48 days after vaccination. This TCR derives from a man aged 50-60 years who received an inactivated influenza vaccine. Donor details come from another sample of the same person, matched by shared clones.

The nucleotides are TGTGCCAGCAGCTTAGGGGGACAGAATGAGCAGTTCTTC. This translates into CASSLGGQNEQFF. The sequence joins TRBV7-6 to TRBJ2-1, with 7 bases in between that match TRBD1. As encoded in the germline V gene, CDR1 is SGHVS while CDR2 is FNYEAQ. For this chain, trimming is 1 base at the V end and 7 bases at the J end, and the number of junction bases without a gene match is 1. Reading from cysteine to phenylalanine, the CDR3 counts 13 amino acids. Only CDR3 DNA is held: 39 bases, read in frame from base 1. The full variable domain, with segments outside the CDR3 supplied by the reference TRBV7-6 and TRBJ2-1 proteins, appears as GAGVSQSPRYKVTKRGQDVALRCDPISGHVSLYWYRQALGQGPEFLTYFNYEAQQDKSGLPNDRFSAERPEGSISTLTIQRTEQRDSAMYRCASSLGGQNEQFFGPGTRLTVL.